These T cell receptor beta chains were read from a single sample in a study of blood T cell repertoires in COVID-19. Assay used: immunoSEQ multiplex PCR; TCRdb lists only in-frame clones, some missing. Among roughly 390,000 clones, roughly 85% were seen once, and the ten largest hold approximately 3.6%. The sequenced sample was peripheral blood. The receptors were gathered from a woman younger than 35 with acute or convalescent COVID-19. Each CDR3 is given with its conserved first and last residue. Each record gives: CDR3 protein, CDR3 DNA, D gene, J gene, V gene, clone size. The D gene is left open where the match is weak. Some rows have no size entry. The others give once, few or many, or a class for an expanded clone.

cdr3_aa: CASSDRDYREQFF
cdr3_nt: TGTGCCAGCAGCGACCGGGACTACCGCGAGCAGTTCTTC
d_call: TRBD2
j_call: TRBJ2-1
v_call: TRBV7-9
clone_size: .

cdr3_aa: CAWAGQENEKLFF
cdr3_nt: TGTGCCTGGGCGGGACAAGAAAATGAAAAACTGTTTTTT
d_call: .
j_call: TRBJ1-4
v_call: TRBV30
clone_size: .

cdr3_aa: CASGPSGNLDNEQFF
cdr3_nt: TGCGCCAGCGGTCCCTCCGGGAACTTAGACAATGAGCAGTTCTTC
d_call: .
j_call: TRBJ2-1
v_call: TRBV5-1
clone_size: .

cdr3_aa: CASSRRSQGEPYEQYF
cdr3_nt: TGTGCCAGCAGCCGGCGCAGCCAGGGGGAACCCTACGAGCAGTACTTC
d_call: TRBD1
j_call: TRBJ2-7
v_call: TRBV7-2
clone_size: .

cdr3_aa: CASSYGGELADTQYF
cdr3_nt: TGTGCCAGCAGTTACGGCGGGGAGTTGGCAGATACGCAGTATTTT
d_call: .
j_call: TRBJ2-3
v_call: TRBV6-6
clone_size: .

cdr3_aa: CASSLRGADTIYF
cdr3_nt: TGTGCCAGCAGCCTCAGGGGGGCGGACACCATATATTTT
d_call: TRBD1
j_call: TRBJ1-3
v_call: TRBV28
clone_size: .

cdr3_aa: CASSLVHNEQFF
cdr3_nt: TGTGCCAGCAGCTTAGTTCATAATGAGCAGTTCTTC
d_call: .
j_call: TRBJ2-1
v_call: TRBV11-2
clone_size: .

cdr3_aa: CASTRTGSYNEQFF
cdr3_nt: TGTGCCAGCACTCGTACAGGATCCTACAATGAGCAGTTCTTC
d_call: .
j_call: TRBJ2-1
v_call: TRBV27
clone_size: .

cdr3_aa: CASQYEKLFF
cdr3_nt: TGTGCCAGCCAATATGAAAAACTGTTTTTT
d_call: .
j_call: TRBJ1-4
v_call: TRBV2
clone_size: .

cdr3_aa: CASSIGKIHGYTF
cdr3_nt: TGTGCCAGCTCGATCGGGAAAATCCATGGCTACACCTTC
d_call: .
j_call: TRBJ1-2
v_call: TRBV19
clone_size: .

cdr3_aa: CAWSPVGVTEAFF
cdr3_nt: TGTGCCTGGAGTCCAGTCGGGGTCACTGAAGCTTTCTTT
d_call: .
j_call: TRBJ1-1
v_call: TRBV30
clone_size: few

cdr3_aa: CASTTQVPITEAFF
cdr3_nt: TGTGCCAGCACCACTCAGGTCCCCATCACTGAAGCTTTCTTT
d_call: .
j_call: TRBJ1-1
v_call: TRBV28
clone_size: .

cdr3_aa: CASSLGHFLETQYF
cdr3_nt: TGCGCCAGCAGCTTGGGACACTTCCTGGAGACCCAGTACTTC
d_call: .
j_call: TRBJ2-5
v_call: TRBV5-1
clone_size: .

cdr3_aa: CASSQARGETQYF
cdr3_nt: TGTGCCAGCAGCCAAGCGAGGGGGGAGACCCAGTACTTC
d_call: .
j_call: TRBJ2-5
v_call: TRBV4-2
clone_size: .

cdr3_aa: CASSFLKDRGNQPQHF
cdr3_nt: TGTGCCAGTAGTTTCCTCAAGGACAGGGGCAATCAGCCCCAGCATTTT
d_call: TRBD1
j_call: TRBJ1-5
v_call: TRBV19
clone_size: .

cdr3_aa: CASSLVPGLAGGGTDTQYF
cdr3_nt: TGTGCCAGCAGCTTAGTCCCGGGACTAGCGGGGGGTGGGACAGATACGCAGTATTTT
d_call: TRBD2
j_call: TRBJ2-3
v_call: TRBV7-2
clone_size: .

cdr3_aa: CASSSTGYGLFF
cdr3_nt: TGTGCCAGCAGCTCCACAGGTTACGGACTGTTTTTT
d_call: .
j_call: TRBJ1-4
v_call: TRBV7-8
clone_size: few

cdr3_aa: CASSTPTARVHGYTF
cdr3_nt: TGTGCCAGCAGCACTCCTACGGCCAGGGTACATGGCTACACCTTC
d_call: .
j_call: TRBJ1-2
v_call: TRBV21-1
clone_size: .